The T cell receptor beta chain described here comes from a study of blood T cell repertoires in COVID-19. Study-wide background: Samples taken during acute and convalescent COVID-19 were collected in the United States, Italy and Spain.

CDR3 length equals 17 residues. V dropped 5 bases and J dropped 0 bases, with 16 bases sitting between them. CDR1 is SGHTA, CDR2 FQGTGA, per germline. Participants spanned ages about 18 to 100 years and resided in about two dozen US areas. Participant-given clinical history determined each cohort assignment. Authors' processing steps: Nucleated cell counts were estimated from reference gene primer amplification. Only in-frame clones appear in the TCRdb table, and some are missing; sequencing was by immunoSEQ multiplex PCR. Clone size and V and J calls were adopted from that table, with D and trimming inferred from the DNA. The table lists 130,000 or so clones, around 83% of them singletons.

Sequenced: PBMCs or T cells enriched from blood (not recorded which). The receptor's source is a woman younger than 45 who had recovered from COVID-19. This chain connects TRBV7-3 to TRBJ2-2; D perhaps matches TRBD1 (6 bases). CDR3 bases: TGTGCCAGCAGCCTTTTAGGACAGACCGCGAACACCGGGGAGCTGTTTTTT. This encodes CASSLLGQTANTGELFF.